Listed below are T cell receptor beta chains from one sample, sequenced in a study of T cell responses to AZD1222 COVID-19 vaccine. Sequenced by immunoSEQ multiplex PCR; TCRdb stores in-frame clones only, minus some. The sample has more than 100,000 clones, 85% seen once. The sequencing used peripheral blood, collected 28 days after the second dose of the MenACWY control vaccine. The source of these receptors is an adult who received the MenACWY meningococcal vaccine as a control. Each CDR3 is given with its conserved first and last residue. The D gene is left open where the match is weak. Clone size, where shown, is once, few, many, or a class for clones that have expanded.

>TRBJ1-2|16|TRBD1|NA|TRBV7-2
TGTGCCAGCAGCTTAGGCGGACAGGGGGCTAACTATGGCTACACCTTC
CASSLGGQGANYGYTF
>TRBJ1-1|15|NA|once|TRBV28
TGTGCCAGCAGTTTAACGGGACAAGGGAACACTGAAGCTTTCTTT
CASSLTGQGNTEAFF
>TRBJ1-2|12|NA|NA|TRBV7-9
TGTGCCAGCAGCGAGACACTCTATGGCTACACCTTC
CASSETLYGYTF
>TRBJ1-2|13|NA|once|TRBV7-2
TGTGCCAGCAGCGCCACCCGGGACTATGGCTACACCTTC
CASSATRDYGYTF
>TRBJ2-5|13|NA|NA|TRBV5-1
TGCGCCAGCAGTGGGGACAACCAAGAGACCCAGTACTTC
CASSGDNQETQYF
>TRBJ1-5|15|TRBD1|few|TRBV28
TGTGCCAGCAGCCTAAAGGGGGCTCGGAATCAGCCCCAGCATTTT
CASSLKGARNQPQHF
>TRBJ1-2|13|NA|NA|TRBV3-1/TRBV3-2
TGTGCCAGCAGCCCAGCGGGGAACTATGGCTACACCTTC
CASSPAGNYGYTF
>TRBJ2-1|15|TRBD1|NA|TRBV7-8
TGTGCCAGCAGCTCTCAGGGACAGGGGGGGGTTGAGCAGTTCTTC
CASSSQGQGGVEQFF
>TRBJ1-2|13|NA|NA|TRBV5-1
TGCGCCAGCAGCGTCGATTCTGGGGATGGCTACACCTTC
CASSVDSGDGYTF
>TRBJ2-5|16|TRBD2|NA|TRBV4-1
TGCGCCAGCAGCCAAGGGACTAGCAATTACCAAGAGACCCAGTACTTC
CASSQGTSNYQETQYF
>TRBJ2-4|17|NA|NA|TRBV6-2/TRBV6-3
TGTGCCAGCAGTTACTTACGAGAGGGAATAGCCAAAAACATTCAGTACTTC
CASSYLREGIAKNIQYF
>TRBJ1-1|14|NA|NA|TRBV29-1
TGCAGCGTTGAAGGACGGGGGAAGAACACTGAAGCTTTCTTT
CSVEGRGKNTEAFF
>TRBJ2-7|16|TRBD2|NA|TRBV27
TGTGCCAGCGGAAACTTAGCGGGACTGGTCTCCTACGAGCAGTACTTC
CASGNLAGLVSYEQYF
>TRBJ2-1|15|NA|NA|TRBV11-3
TGTGCCAGCAGCTTAGATGTAGGTAGATACAATGAGCAGTTCTTC
CASSLDVGRYNEQFF
>TRBJ2-7|17|NA|NA|TRBV21-1
TGTGCCAGCAGCAAAAGGACTAGCGGGAGGGCCCCCTACGAGCAGTACTTC
CASSKRTSGRAPYEQYF
>TRBJ1-3|14|NA|NA|TRBV27
TGTGCCAGCAGTTTCGCAGGTGACAGAAACACCATATATTTT
CASSFAGDRNTIYF
>TRBJ1-2|16|NA|once|TRBV5-1
TGCGCCAGCAGCTTGTACGCAGGGTCGGCTAACTATGGCTACACCTTC
CASSLYAGSANYGYTF
>TRBJ2-7|14|NA|few|TRBV11-2
TGTGCCAGCAGCCTCGCCAGGGCCTACTACGAGCAGTACTTC
CASSLARAYYEQYF
>TRBJ2-3|14|TRBD1|NA|TRBV7-9
TGTGCCAGCAGCCAAGGACAGGGAGAATATACGCAGTATTTT
CASSQGQGEYTQYF
>TRBJ2-1|13|NA|few|TRBV29-1
TGCAGCGTTGGGCAGGGGTCTTGGACTGAGCAGTTCTTC
CSVGQGSWTEQFF
>TRBJ2-2|14|NA|NA|TRBV7-3
TGTGCCAGCAGCCCCCGGACGAACACCGGGGAGCTGTTTTTT
CASSPRTNTGELFF
>TRBJ2-1|13|NA|NA|TRBV7-2
TGTGCCAGCAGCCCGATAGGACCTTTGGAGCAGTTCTTC
CASSPIGPLEQFF
>TRBJ1-4|16|NA|NA|TRBV7-8
TGTGCCAGCAGCTCTTTCGTCGGGACAACTAATGAAAAACTGTTTTTT
CASSSFVGTTNEKLFF
>TRBJ2-5|13|NA|NA|TRBV16
TGTGCCAGCAGCCAATCGGGACGAGAGACCCAGTACTTC
CASSQSGRETQYF
>TRBJ1-1|14|NA|NA|TRBV7-2
TGTGCCAGCAGCCAATCCGGGAGGACGTATGAAGCTTTCTTT
CASSQSGRTYEAFF
>TRBJ1-6|15|NA|NA|TRBV6-1
TGTGCCAGCAGTGAAGATGGCAGGAATAATTCACCCCTCCACTTT
CASSEDGRNNSPLHF
>TRBJ2-5|16|TRBD2|NA|TRBV7-8
TGTGCCAGCAGCTTAGGACTAGCGGGGTCCTGGGAGACCCAGTACTTC
CASSLGLAGSWETQYF
>TRBJ1-4|15|NA|NA|TRBV7-6
TGTGCCAGCAGCCCTCAGACAGGCACTAATGAAAAACTGTTTTTT
CASSPQTGTNEKLFF
>TRBJ1-2|14|NA|NA|TRBV6-5
TGTGCCAGCAATACCGGGCTCGGAGATCGTGGCTACACCTTC
CASNTGLGDRGYTF
>TRBJ2-2|14|NA|NA|TRBV18
TGTGCCAGCTCACCTGGATTGGACACCGGGGAGCTGTTTTTT
CASSPGLDTGELFF
>TRBJ2-1|14|NA|NA|TRBV25-1
TGTGCCAGCAGTGGGGGTTACTCCTACAATGAGCAGTTCTTC
CASSGGYSYNEQFF
>TRBJ2-7|16|NA|few|TRBV11-3
TGTGCCAGCAGCCCGTACTCTGGGCCGGTGGCTGACGAGCAGTACTTC
CASSPYSGPVADEQYF
>TRBJ1-2|15|NA|NA|TRBV19
TGTGCCAGCTCTATGGGACCCCAAAGTCTTGATGGCTACACCTTC
CASSMGPQSLDGYTF
>TRBJ1-1|15|TRBD1|few|TRBV4-2
TGTGCCAGCAGCCAACCCGGACAGGGGAATACTGAAGCTTTCTTT
CASSQPGQGNTEAFF
>TRBJ1-6|18|NA|few|TRBV27
TGTGCCAGCAGTTTATTTGGAGACGGTAGCTCCTATAATTCACCCCTCCACTTT
CASSLFGDGSSYNSPLHF
>TRBJ1-2|14|NA|NA|TRBV7-9
TGTGCCAGCAGCCTAGAAGCGGGGGCGTCGGGCTACACCTTC
CASSLEAGASGYTF
>TRBJ1-4|16|TRBD1|NA|TRBV4-1
TGCGCCAGCAGCCAAAGGTCCGGGACAGTGGGGGAAAAACTGTTTTTT
CASSQRSGTVGEKLFF
>TRBJ1-1|15|NA|NA|TRBV19
TGTGCCAGTAGTATGGAGTCTTTGGGGCAGTTGCAAGCTTTCTTT
CASSMESLGQLQAFF
>TRBJ2-1|13|NA|NA|TRBV24-1
TGTGCCACCAGTGGGTTGTGGGGGAATGAGCAGTTCTTC
CATSGLWGNEQFF
>TRBJ1-5|16|NA|NA|TRBV7-2
TGTGCCAGCAGCTTAGGGGGAGCGGGGGACAATCAGCCCCAGCATTTT
CASSLGGAGDNQPQHF
>TRBJ2-5|14|TRBD1|few|TRBV10-1
TGCGCCAGTTCCAAGGGACAGAGGGGAGAGACCCAGTACTTC
CASSKGQRGETQYF
>TRBJ2-5|17|TRBD2|NA|TRBV5-1
TGCGCCAGCAGCTTGGTCCCTAGCGGGAGTGACCAAGGAACCCAGTACTTC
CASSLVPSGSDQGTQYF
>TRBJ1-1|13|NA|NA|TRBV5-1
TGCGCCAGCAGCTTGTTCGCGGGACAAGAAGCTTTCTTT
CASSLFAGQEAFF
>TRBJ2-1|11|NA|NA|TRBV28
TGTGCCAGCAGTTTAGTCGGGTTGCAGTTCTTC
CASSLVGLQFF
>TRBJ1-4|13|NA|NA|TRBV18
TGTGCCAGCTCACCCCAGGGCGGTGAAAAACTGTTTTTT
CASSPQGGEKLFF
>TRBJ2-7|13|TRBD1|NA|TRBV12-3/TRBV12-4
TGTGCCAGCAGGCCTTCAGGGGGCCGGGGGCAGTACTTC
CASRPSGGRGQYF
>TRBJ2-7|16|TRBD1|NA|TRBV3-1/TRBV3-2
TGTGCCAGCAGCCGTGATCGGACAGGGATCTCCTACGAGCAGTACTTC
CASSRDRTGISYEQYF
>TRBJ2-5|13|TRBD1|NA|TRBV27
TGTGCCAGCAGCAGGGGGTTGGGGGAGACCCAGTACTTC
CASSRGLGETQYF
>TRBJ2-7|13|TRBD2|NA|TRBV7-9
TGTGCCAGCAGCTTAAGGGAGGGTAACGAGCAGTACTTC
CASSLREGNEQYF
>TRBJ1-5|12|NA|few|TRBV5-4
TGTGCCAGCAGCTTGATGCAGGGTCCCCAGCATTTT
CASSLMQGPQHF
>TRBJ1-1|15|TRBD1|NA|TRBV6-5
TGTGCCAGCAGCCTCCAGGGGGCGAGAGGGACTGAAGCTTTCTTT
CASSLQGARGTEAFF
>TRBJ2-2|17|TRBD2|NA|TRBV5-1
TGCGCCAGCAGCTTGAGGACTAGCGGAACCAACACCGGGGAGCTGTTTTTT
CASSLRTSGTNTGELFF
>TRBJ2-2|18|TRBD1|few|TRBV10-3
TGTGCCATCAGTGAGTCGAATTTAGGACAGGGGGGCACCGGGGAGCTGTTTTTT
CAISESNLGQGGTGELFF
>TRBJ2-6|17|NA|NA|TRBV18
TGTGCCAGCTCACCACAGATCGGGGGCTCTGGGGCCAACGTCCTGACTTTC
CASSPQIGGSGANVLTF
>TRBJ2-1|15|NA|NA|TRBV28
TGTGCCAGCAGTTTTGTCCGGGGAGCCTACAATGAGCAGTTCTTC
CASSFVRGAYNEQFF
>TRBJ1-2|12|NA|NA|TRBV7-2
TGTGCCAGCAGCTTAATGTCCGCAGGCTACACCTTC
CASSLMSAGYTF